This T cell receptor (beta chain) was sequenced in a study of blood T cell repertoires in COVID-19. Produced via immunoSEQ multiplex PCR; TCRdb's table is partial and in-frame only. The sample contains about 190,000 clones, less than 80% of which appear only once. This clone was seen a handful of times. Germline V gene lookup returns CDR1 MNHEY and CDR2 SMNVEV (reference sequence). The V segment lost 1 base and the J segment 0 bases; nucleotides outside the gene matches: 11. This CDR3 is 20 amino acids long. V gene TRBV27 combines with J gene TRBJ2-3, with 12 bases identical to TRBD1. Sequenced input: peripheral blood. This receptor was obtained from a man over 45 who had recovered from COVID-19. This CDR3 reads CASSLYRDRGLRVSTDTQYF. The CDR3 region has the DNA TGTGCCAGCAGTTTATATCGGGACAGGGGGCTCCGGGTAAGCACAGATACGCAGTATTTT.